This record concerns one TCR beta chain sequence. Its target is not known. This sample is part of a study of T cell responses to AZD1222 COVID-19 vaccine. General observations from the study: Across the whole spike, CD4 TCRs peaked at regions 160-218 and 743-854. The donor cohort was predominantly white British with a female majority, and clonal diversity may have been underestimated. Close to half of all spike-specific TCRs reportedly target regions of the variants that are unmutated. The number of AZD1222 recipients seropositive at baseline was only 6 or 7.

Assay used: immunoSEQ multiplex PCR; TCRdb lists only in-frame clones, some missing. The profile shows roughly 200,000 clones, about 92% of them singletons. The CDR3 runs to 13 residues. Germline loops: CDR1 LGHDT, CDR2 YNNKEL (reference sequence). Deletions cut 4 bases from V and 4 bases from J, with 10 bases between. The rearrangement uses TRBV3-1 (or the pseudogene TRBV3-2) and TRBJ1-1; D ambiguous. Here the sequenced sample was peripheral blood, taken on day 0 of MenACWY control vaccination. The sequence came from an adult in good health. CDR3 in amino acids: CASSPEWGTEAFF. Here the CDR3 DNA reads TGTGCCAGCAGCCCTGAGTGGGGCACTGAAGCTTTCTTT.